This TCR beta chain appears in the sequencing data of a study of long-term antiretroviral therapy in people with HIV. Regarding the study as a whole: Repertoire composition at all time points was dominated by clones that had expanded before ART.

United States facilities provided treatment to all participants with HIV. Researchers report immunoSEQ v3.0 was run at survey level. Assay: immunoSEQ multiplex PCR; the TCRdb copy retains only in-frame clones and omits some. Among fewer than 40,000 clones, around 75% were seen once, and the ten largest hold 3.2%. Germline CDR1 and CDR2: MDHEN and SYDVKM. Trimming shortened V by 5 bases and J by 2 bases, and 11 bases separated the two germline ends. This CDR3 is built from 14 residues. Notes on this clone: What it recognizes is unknown.

Sequenced material: unsorted PBMCs, taken 1.9 years after starting antiretroviral therapy. The chain combines TRBV28 with TRBJ2-3; D ambiguous. The sequence derives from a man aged 18 to 29 with HIV. In nucleotides, the CDR3 is TGTGCCAGCAGTGACCCAGGCCTCACAGATACGCAGTATTTT. Translating it yields CASSDPGLTDTQYF.